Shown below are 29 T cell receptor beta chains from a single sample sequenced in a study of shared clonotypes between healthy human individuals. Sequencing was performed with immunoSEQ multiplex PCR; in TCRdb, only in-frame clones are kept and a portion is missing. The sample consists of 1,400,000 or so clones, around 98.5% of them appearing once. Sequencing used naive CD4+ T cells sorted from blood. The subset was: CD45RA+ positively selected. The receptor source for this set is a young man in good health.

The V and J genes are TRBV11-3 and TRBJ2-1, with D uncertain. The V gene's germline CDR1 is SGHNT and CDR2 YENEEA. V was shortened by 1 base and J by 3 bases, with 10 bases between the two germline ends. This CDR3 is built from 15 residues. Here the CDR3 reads CASSLAGTNYNEQFF. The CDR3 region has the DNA TGTGCCAGCAGCTTAGCAGGTACAAACTACAATGAGCAGTTCTTC.

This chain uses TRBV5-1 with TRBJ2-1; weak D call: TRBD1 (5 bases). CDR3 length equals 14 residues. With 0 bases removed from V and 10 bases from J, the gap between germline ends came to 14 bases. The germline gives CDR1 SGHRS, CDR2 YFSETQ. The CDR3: CASSLVLGVEEQFF. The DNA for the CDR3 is TGCGCCAGCAGCTTGGTGTTAGGGGTGGAGGAGCAGTTCTTC. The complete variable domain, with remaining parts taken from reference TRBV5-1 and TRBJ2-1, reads KAGVTQTPRYLIKTRGQQVTLSCSPISGHRSVSWYQQTPGQGLQFLFEYFSETQRNKGNFPGRFSGRQFSNSRSEMNVSTLELGDSALYLCASSLVLGVEEQFFGPGTRLTVL.

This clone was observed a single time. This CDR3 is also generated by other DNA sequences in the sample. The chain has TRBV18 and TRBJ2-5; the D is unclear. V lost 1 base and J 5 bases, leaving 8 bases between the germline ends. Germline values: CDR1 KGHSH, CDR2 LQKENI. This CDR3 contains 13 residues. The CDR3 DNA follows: TGTGCCAGCTCACCACTACCAAGGGAGACCCAGTACTTC. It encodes CASSPLPRETQYF.

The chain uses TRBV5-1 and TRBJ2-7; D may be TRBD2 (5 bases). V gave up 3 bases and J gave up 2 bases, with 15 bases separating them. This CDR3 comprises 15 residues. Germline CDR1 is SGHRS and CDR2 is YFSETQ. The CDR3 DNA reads TGCGCCAGCAGCTACGAACTAGAGTCGGCCTACGAGCAGTACTTC. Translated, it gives CASSYELESAYEQYF.

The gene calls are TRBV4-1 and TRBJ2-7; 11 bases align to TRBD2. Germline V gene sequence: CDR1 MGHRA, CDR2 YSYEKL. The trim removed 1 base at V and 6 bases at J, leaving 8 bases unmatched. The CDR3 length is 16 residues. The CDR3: CASSQGFTSGSGEQYF. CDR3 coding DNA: TGCGCCAGCAGCCAAGGATTCACTAGCGGGAGTGGCGAGCAGTACTTC.

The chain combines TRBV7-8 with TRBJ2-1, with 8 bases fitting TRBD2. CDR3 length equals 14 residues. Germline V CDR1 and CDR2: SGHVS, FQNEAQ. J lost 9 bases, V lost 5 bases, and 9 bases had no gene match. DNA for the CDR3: TGTGCCAGCAGCCCCCATAGGGCGGGAGGTGAGCAGTTCTTC. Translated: CASSPHRAGGEQFF.

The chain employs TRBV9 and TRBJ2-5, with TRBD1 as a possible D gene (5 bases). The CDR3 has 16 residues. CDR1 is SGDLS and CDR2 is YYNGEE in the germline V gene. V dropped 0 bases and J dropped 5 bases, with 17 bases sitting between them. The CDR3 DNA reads TGTGCCAGCAGCGTAGGTGGCCGCCAGGGTTTGGAGACCCAGTACTTC. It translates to CASSVGGRQGLETQYF.

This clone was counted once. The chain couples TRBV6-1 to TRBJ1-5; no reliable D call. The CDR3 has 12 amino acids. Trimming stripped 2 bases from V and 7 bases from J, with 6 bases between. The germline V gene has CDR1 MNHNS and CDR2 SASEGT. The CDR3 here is CASSEYRQPQHF. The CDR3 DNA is TGTGCCAGCAGTGAATATCGCCAGCCCCAGCATTTT.

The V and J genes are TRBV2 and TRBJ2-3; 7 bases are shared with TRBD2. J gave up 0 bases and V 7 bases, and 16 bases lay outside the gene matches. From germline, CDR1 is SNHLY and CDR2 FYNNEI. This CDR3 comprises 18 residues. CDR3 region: CASTLRASGRSSTDTQYF. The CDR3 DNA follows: TGTGCCAGCACCCTTAGGGCTAGCGGCCGCTCTAGCACAGATACGCAGTATTTT.

The CDR3 spells CASSRNAAGVSGNTIYF. The CDR3 bases are TGTGCCAGCTCCCGCAACGCCGCGGGAGTCTCTGGAAACACCATATATTTT. The chain combines TRBV18 with TRBJ1-3; D call uncertain. Deletions cut 6 bases from V and 0 bases from J, with 18 bases between. The CDR3 totals 17 residues. Germline V gives CDR1 KGHSH, CDR2 LQKENI.

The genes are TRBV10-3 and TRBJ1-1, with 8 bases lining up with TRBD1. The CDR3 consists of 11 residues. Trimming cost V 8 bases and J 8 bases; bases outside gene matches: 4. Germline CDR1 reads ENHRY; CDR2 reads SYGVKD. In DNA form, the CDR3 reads TGTGCCATCGGACAGGGCTCCGAAGCTTTCTTT. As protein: CAIGQGSEAFF.

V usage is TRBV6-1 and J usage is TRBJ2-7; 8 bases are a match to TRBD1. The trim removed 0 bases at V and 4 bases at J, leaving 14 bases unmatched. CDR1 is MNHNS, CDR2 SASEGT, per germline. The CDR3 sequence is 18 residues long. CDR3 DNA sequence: TGTGCCAGCAGTGAAGCCGATACCCCCGGGACAGGTGGTTACGAGCAGTACTTC. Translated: CASSEADTPGTGGYEQYF.

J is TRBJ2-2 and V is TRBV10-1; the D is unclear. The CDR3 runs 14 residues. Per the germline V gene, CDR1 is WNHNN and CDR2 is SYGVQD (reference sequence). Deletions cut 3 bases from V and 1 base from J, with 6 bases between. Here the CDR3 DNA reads TGCGCCAGCAGTGACGGCGGGAACACCGGGGAGCTGTTTTTT. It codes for CASSDGGNTGELFF.

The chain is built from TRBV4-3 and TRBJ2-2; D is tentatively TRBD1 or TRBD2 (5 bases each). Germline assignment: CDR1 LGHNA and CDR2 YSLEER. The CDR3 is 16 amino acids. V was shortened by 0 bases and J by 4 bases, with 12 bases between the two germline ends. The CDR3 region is CASSQDGTIGTGELFF. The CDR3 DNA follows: TGCGCCAGCAGCCAAGACGGGACGATTGGCACCGGGGAGCTGTTTTTT.

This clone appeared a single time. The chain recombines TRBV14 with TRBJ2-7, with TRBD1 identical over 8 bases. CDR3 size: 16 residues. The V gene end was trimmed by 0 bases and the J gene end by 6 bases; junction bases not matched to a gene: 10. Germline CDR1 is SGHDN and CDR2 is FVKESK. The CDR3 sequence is CASSQDRGRSLSEQYF. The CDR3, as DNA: TGTGCCAGCAGCCAAGACAGGGGGCGAAGTTTGAGCGAGCAGTACTTC.

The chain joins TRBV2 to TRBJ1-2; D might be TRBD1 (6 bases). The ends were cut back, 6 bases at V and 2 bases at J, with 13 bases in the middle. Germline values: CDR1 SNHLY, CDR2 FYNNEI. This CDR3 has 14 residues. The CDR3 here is CASSRTASNYGYTF. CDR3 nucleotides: TGTGCCAGCAGCCGGACAGCGTCCAACTATGGCTACACCTTC.

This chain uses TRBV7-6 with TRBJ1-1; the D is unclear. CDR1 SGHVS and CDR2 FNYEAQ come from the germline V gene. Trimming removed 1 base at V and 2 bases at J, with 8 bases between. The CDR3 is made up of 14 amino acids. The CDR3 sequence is CASSLEVGNTEAFF. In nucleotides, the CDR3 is TGTGCCAGCAGCTTAGAAGTTGGTAACACTGAAGCTTTCTTT.

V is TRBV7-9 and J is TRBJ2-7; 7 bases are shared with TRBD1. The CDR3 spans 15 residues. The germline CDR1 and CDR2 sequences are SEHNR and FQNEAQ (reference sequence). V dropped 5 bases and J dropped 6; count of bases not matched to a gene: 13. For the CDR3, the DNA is TGTGCCAGCAGCCGGCGTGATGACAGGGCGGGCGAGCAGTACTTC. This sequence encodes CASSRRDDRAGEQYF.

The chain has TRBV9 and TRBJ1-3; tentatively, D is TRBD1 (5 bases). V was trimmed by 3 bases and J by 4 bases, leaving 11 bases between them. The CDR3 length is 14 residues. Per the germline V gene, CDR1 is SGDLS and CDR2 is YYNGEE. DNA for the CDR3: TGTGCCAGCAGCGCCCAGGGCTTCGGAAACACCATATATTTT. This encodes CASSAQGFGNTIYF. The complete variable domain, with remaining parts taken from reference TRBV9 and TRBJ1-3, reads DSGVTQTPKHLITATGQRVTLRCSPRSGDLSVYWYQQSLDQGLQFLIQYYNGEERAKGNILERFSAQQFPDLHSELNLSSLELGDSALYFCASSAQGFGNTIYFGEGSWLTVV.

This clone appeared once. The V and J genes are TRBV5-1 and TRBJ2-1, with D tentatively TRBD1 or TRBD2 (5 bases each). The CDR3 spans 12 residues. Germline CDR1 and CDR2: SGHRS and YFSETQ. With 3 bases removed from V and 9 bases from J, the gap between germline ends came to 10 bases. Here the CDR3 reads CASSWGSGEQFF. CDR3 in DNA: TGCGCCAGCAGCTGGGGCAGCGGTGAGCAGTTCTTC. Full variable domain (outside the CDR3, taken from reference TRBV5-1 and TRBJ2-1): KAGVTQTPRYLIKTRGQQVTLSCSPISGHRSVSWYQQTPGQGLQFLFEYFSETQRNKGNFPGRFSGRQFSNSRSEMNVSTLELGDSALYLCASSWGSGEQFFGPGTRLTVL.

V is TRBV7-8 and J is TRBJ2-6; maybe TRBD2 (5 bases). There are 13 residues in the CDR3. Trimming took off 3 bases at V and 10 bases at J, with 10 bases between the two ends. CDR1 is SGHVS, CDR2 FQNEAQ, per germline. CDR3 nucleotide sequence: TGTGCCAGCAGCTTCGGGATCGCGAACGTCCTGACTTTC. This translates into CASSFGIANVLTF. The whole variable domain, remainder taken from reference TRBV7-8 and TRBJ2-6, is GAGVSQSPRYKVAKRGQDVALRCDPISGHVSLFWYQQALGQGPEFLTYFQNEAQLDKSGLPSDRFFAERPEGSVSTLKIQRTQQEDSAVYLCASSFGIANVLTFGAGSRLTVL.

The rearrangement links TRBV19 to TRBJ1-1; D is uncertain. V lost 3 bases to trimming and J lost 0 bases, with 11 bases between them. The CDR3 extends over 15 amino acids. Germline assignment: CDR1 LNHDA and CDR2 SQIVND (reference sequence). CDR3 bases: TGTGCCAGTAGTATCTCGGGGATCATGAACACTGAAGCTTTCTTT. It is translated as CASSISGIMNTEAFF.

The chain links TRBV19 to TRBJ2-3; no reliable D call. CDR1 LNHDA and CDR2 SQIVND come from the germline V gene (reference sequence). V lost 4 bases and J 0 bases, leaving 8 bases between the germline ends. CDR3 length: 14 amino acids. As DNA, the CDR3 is TGTGCCAGTAGTACATCGACTAGCACAGATACGCAGTATTTT. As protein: CASSTSTSTDTQYF.

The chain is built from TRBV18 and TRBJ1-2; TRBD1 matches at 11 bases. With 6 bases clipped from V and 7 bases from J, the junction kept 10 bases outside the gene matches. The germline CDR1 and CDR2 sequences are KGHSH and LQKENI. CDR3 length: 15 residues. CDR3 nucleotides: TGTGCCAGCTCTCTACGGACAGGGGGCGATTCTGGCTACACCTTC. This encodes CASSLRTGGDSGYTF.

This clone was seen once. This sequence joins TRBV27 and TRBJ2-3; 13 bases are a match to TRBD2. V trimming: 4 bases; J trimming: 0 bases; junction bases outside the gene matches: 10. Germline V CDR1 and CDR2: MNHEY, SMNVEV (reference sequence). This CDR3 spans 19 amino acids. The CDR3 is CASSSLTGTSGASTDTQYF. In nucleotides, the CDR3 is TGTGCCAGCAGTTCGCTCACCGGGACTAGCGGGGCTAGCACAGATACGCAGTATTTT.

The CDR3: CATSRGGTDYQPQHF. The CDR3 DNA sequence: TGTGCCACCAGCAGAGGAGGGACAGACTATCAGCCCCAGCATTTT. The chain recombines TRBV15 with TRBJ1-5; 7 nucleotides line up with TRBD1. J gave up 5 bases and V 1 base, and 5 bases lay outside the gene matches. The CDR3 sequence is 15 residues long. CDR1 and CDR2 (germline): LNHNV, YYDKDF (reference sequence).

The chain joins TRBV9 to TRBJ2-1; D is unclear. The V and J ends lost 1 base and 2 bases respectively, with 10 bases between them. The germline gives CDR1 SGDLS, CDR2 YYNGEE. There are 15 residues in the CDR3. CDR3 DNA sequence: TGTGCCAGCAGCGTAAGGAGCGAACCCTACAATGAGCAGTTCTTC. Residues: CASSVRSEPYNEQFF.

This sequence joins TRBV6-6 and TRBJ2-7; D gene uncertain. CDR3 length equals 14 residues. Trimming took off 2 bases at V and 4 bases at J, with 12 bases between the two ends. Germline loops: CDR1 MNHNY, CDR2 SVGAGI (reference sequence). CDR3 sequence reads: CASSYPGKAYEQYF. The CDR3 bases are TGTGCCAGCAGTTACCCAGGAAAAGCATACGAGCAGTACTTC.

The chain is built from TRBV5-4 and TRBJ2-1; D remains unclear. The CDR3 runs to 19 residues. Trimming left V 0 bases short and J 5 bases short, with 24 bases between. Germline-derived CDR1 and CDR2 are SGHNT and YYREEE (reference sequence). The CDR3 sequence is CASSLESALRTLSNNEQFF. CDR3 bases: TGTGCCAGCAGCTTGGAGTCAGCCCTTAGGACCCTGTCGAACAATGAGCAGTTCTTC.